This section outlines one T cell receptor (beta chain) sequence together with its context. TCRdb's copy holds only in-frame clones and misses some; the assay was immunoSEQ multiplex PCR. In the table there are about 240,000 clones, about 79% of which are singletons. CDR1 is LNHDA and CDR2 is SQIVND in the germline V gene (reference sequence). The CDR3 loop spans 16 amino acids. Germline trimming cut 6 bases from V and 7 bases from J; bases unmatched to any gene: 14. The data stem from a study of blood T cell repertoires in COVID-19. The chain employs TRBV19 and TRBJ1-5, with 8 bases identical to TRBD1. The source of this sequence is a woman of 80 years or more with acute or convalescent COVID-19. The specimen sequenced was peripheral blood. CDR3 DNA sequence: TGTGCCAGTAGCTTATCAGGGGTGACAGGGGAACAGCCCCAGCATTTT. Translating it yields CASSLSGVTGEQPQHF. Full variable domain (outside the CDR3, taken from reference TRBV19 and TRBJ1-5): DGGITQSPKYLFRKEGQNVTLSCEQNLNHDAMYWYRQDPGQGLRLIYYSQIVNDFQKGDIAEGYSVSREKKESFPLTVTSAQKNPTAFYLCASSLSGVTGEQPQHFGDGTRLSIL.